The 4 T cell receptor beta chains reported below all come from one sample, sequenced in a study of blood T cell repertoires in COVID-19. Sequencing used immunoSEQ multiplex PCR; TCRdb keeps in-frame clones, though not all of them. The data show some 140,000 clones, roughly 86% seen once. What was sequenced was peripheral blood. These receptors were collected from a human donor in a cohort sampled during active COVID-19.

The gene calls are TRBV20-1 and TRBJ2-5, with a tentative D call TRBD2 (6 bases). Trimming stripped 3 bases from V and 0 bases from J, with 14 bases between. Germline V gene sequence: CDR1 DFQATT, CDR2 SNEGSKA (reference sequence). The CDR3 is made up of 15 amino acids. Here the CDR3 reads CSASWVGGNQETQYF. In DNA form, the CDR3 reads TGCAGTGCTAGTTGGGTGGGGGGAAACCAAGAGACCCAGTACTTC.

The J gene is TRBJ1-2, the V gene TRBV5-8; D unresolved. CDR3 length: 15 residues. The V gene lost 7 bases and the J gene lost 3 bases, with 19 bases spanning the gap. Looked up from germline, CDR1 is SGHTS and CDR2 is YDEGEE. The CDR3 DNA is TGTGCCAGCGGCCCGAGGGTTTGGAGGGACTATGGCTACACCTTC. Translating it yields CASGPRVWRDYGYTF.

The chain uses TRBV19 and TRBJ1-2, with unresolved D. Germline V gene data show CDR1 as LNHDA and CDR2 as SQIVND (reference sequence). Between the trimmed V and J ends, which lost 4 bases and 8 bases, there was a span of 11 bases. CDR3 length: 12 amino acids. The chain's CDR3 is CASSTGLGGYTF. CDR3 nucleotide sequence: TGTGCCAGTAGTACAGGACTGGGGGGCTACACCTTC.

Here the CDR3 reads CASGRGGSSYNEQFF. CDR3 bases: TGTGCCAGCGGCCGGGGTGGGAGCTCCTACAATGAGCAGTTCTTC. This rearrangement joins TRBV6-5 to TRBJ2-1; possibly TRBD2 for D (5 bases). From germline, CDR1 is MNHEY and CDR2 SVGAGI. V lost 8 bases, J lost 0 bases, and 14 bases lay in between. The CDR3 runs 15 residues.